This T cell receptor beta chain was identified in a study of beta chain features in type 1 diabetes (dated by TCRdb to between 2017 and 2018). Notes on the research overall: No differences in mean age, gender distribution, total cell number or subset yield were found between patients and healthy donors. Whereas all 28 donors provided naive and central memory subsets, regulatory and stem cell-like memory subsets were isolated from just 8 patients and roughly 8 healthy donors. A total of under 120,000,000 sorted cells were examined across all samples, and RNA yield correlated strongly with the number of cells per subset. In the study, TCRB repertoires of sorted circulating CD4+ T cell subsets from recently diagnosed type 1 diabetes patients were compared with those of matched healthy donors. Beyond this particular receptor, the publication reports: A moderate but significant shortening of TCRB CDR3 length was observed in type 1 diabetes patients in all four CD4+ subsets. At VDJ recombination sites, patients with type 1 diabetes made fewer insertions and deleted more nucleotides, a pattern implying thymic rearrangement abnormalities. Because cDNA was sequenced instead of genomic DNA, activated cells with high expression could be over-represented, although the groups did not differ in activation or CD3 levels. Naive, central memory and regulatory TCRB repertoires appeared to be more similar among patients than among healthy donors. Because the HLA sub-analyses included only small numbers of individuals, any influence of HLA type on TCRB rearrangement was left unresolved. PCR may preferentially amplify shorter templates, but because patient and control samples were amplified and corrected together, any resulting skew would affect both groups equally.

All of the isolated RNA was reverse transcribed with the High Capacity cDNA Reverse Transcription Kit, so expressed TCRB transcripts were sequenced. Naive, central memory and regulatory T cell samples underwent deep immunoSEQ sequencing, averaging about 3.57 million total reads per sample. Sorted cells were lysed in RLT buffer and RNA was extracted with DNase-treated RNeasy Micro or Mini kits, depending on cell number. Each cell subset was processed separately to prevent cross-contamination, with patient and healthy donor samples processed together. The immunoSEQ multiplex PCR was used to amplify TCRB sequences from cDNA, generating 87-bp fragments that spanned the CDR3 region. The amplicons were sequenced using the Illumina HiSeq platform. In the authors' own workflow: Synthetic template baselines were used to correct PCR bias computationally, reads within Hamming distance 2 were collapsed together, and singletons that could not be merged were discarded. By aligning reads against IMGT, V, D and J genes, CDR3 length, and insertions or deletions at six rearrangement sites were assigned. Within each subset, clonotype counts were normalized to sorted cell number, and only after that were true diversity and Gini coefficients computed with the tcR R package. Repertoire sharing was quantified using the overlap coefficient calculated on TCRB nucleotide sequences. As a proxy for the pre-selection repertoire, out-of-frame TCRB sequences from naive cells were analyzed. In its TCRdb copy, this immuneACCESS table keeps in-frame sequences only and misses some clones. Where compared with another copy, unresolved V genes explain less than half of these, and the others have no known cause. Clonal size and the V and J genes are those of that table, whereas D and trimming came from the DNA. The sample table lists about 620,000 clones, roughly 16% of them with a count of one. Under 0.095% of the sample comes from the top ten.

Each donor gave one peripheral blood draw, about 110 mL on average, collected into heparinised tubes. Using a panel that included CD45RO, CCR7, CD25, CD127, CD95 and CD27, naive, central memory, regulatory and stem cell-like memory CD4+ T cells were sorted on a BD FACSAria II. Every sorted population had a purity above 98%. PBMCs were isolated immediately by Lymphoprep density gradient centrifugation and stained directly without culture. So that batch effects would be minimized, each experiment stained and sorted samples in pairs, pairing one healthy donor with one patient. The trim is 4 bases for V and 2 bases for J, with a gap of 17 bases between the germline ends. The germline V gene encodes CDR1 SGHTA and CDR2 FQGNSA. Reading from cysteine to phenylalanine, the CDR3 counts 16 amino acids. CDR3 DNA is the only sequence kept; it has 48 bases, read in frame from the first base. Concerning this clone itself: Its antigen remains unidentified. No quality values exist for individual bases; no much larger clone is one base distant.

The sample was naive CD4+ T cells from blood. The cell subset or site label of this sample denotes: true naive CD4+ T cells. The chain links TRBV7-2 with TRBJ2-5; a tentative D match to TRBD1 spans 7 bases. This sequence was found in a man aged 18 to 35 in good health. The CDR3 has the sequence CASSSRGRLQQETQYF. The DNA sequence is given as TGTGCCAGCAGCTCCAGGGGGAGGCTTCAGCAAGAGACCCAGTACTTC.